This T cell receptor (beta chain) was sequenced during a study of blood T cell repertoires in COVID-19. V lost 4 bases, J lost 2 bases, and 2 bases stayed unmatched. Germline values: CDR1 SGHNT, CDR2 YENEEA. This CDR3 contains 14 residues. Per the original methods: Researchers report that nucleated cell counts were estimated from reference gene primer amplification. This table comes from immunoSEQ multiplex PCR, and its TCRdb copy is limited to in-frame clones, with some not included. That table is the source of V, J and clone size, and D and trimming were worked out from the DNA. The sample includes about 50,000 clones, around 83% of them seen just once.

Sequencing input: peripheral blood. The rearrangement links TRBV11-3 to TRBJ2-7; 10 bases line up with TRBD1. The TCR was taken from a man between 65 and 79 years old with active COVID-19. CDR3 sequence reads: CASSSGQGAYEQYF. The CDR3 coding sequence is TGTGCCAGCAGCTCCGGACAGGGGGCCTACGAGCAGTACTTC. The complete variable domain, with remaining parts taken from reference TRBV11-3 and TRBJ2-7, reads EAGVVQSPRYKIIEKKQPVAFWCNPISGHNTLYWYLQNLGQGPELLIRYENEEAVDDSQLPKDRFSAERLKGVDSTLKIQPAELGDSAVYLCASSSGQGAYEQYFGPGTRLTVT.